These 13 T cell receptor beta chains were all obtained from the same sample, sequenced in a study of T cell responses to AZD1222 COVID-19 vaccine. Sequenced by immunoSEQ multiplex PCR; TCRdb stores in-frame clones only, minus some. The repertoire holds 140,000 to 150,000 clones, with about 93% as singletons. The sequences come from peripheral blood, collected on day 0 of AZD1222 vaccination. The receptors here all came from an adult in good health.

This clone was picked up a small number of times. The chain carries TRBV24-1 and TRBJ2-7; 7 nucleotides match TRBD2. Germline trimming cut 1 base from V and 5 bases from J; bases unmatched to any gene: 13. CDR1 KGHDR and CDR2 SFDVKD come from the germline V gene. The CDR3 is 17 residues long. The CDR3 sequence: CATSDLGAGVLGNEQYF. The CDR3 coding sequence is TGTGCCACCAGTGATTTAGGGGCGGGGGTCTTAGGGAACGAGCAGTACTTC.

V and J are TRBV20-1 and TRBJ2-1, with D tentatively TRBD1 (5 bases). The CDR3 totals 11 residues. Germline values: CDR1 DFQATT, CDR2 SNEGSKA (reference sequence). The CDR3 region has the DNA TGCAGCCAGGGATACTACAATGAGCAGTTCTTC. This translates into CSQGYYNEQFF.

The rearrangement links TRBV7-2 to TRBJ2-7, with D perhaps given as TRBD1 or TRBD2 (5 bases each). Trimming shortened V by 2 bases and J by 6 bases, and 17 bases separated the two germline ends. Germline-derived CDR1 and CDR2 are SGHTA and FQGNSA. CDR3 length equals 15 residues. The CDR3 here is CASSLSWGSVGEQYF. The CDR3 DNA reads TGTGCCAGCAGCTTATCATGGGGGAGTGTCGGCGAGCAGTACTTC.

The chain recombines TRBV6-1 with TRBJ1-2; the match to TRBD1 covers 7 bases. Trimming took 3 bases from V and 4 from J; bases not matched to a gene: 8. Germline CDR1 is MNHNS and CDR2 is SASEGT. The CDR3 runs to 15 residues. This CDR3 is CASSEYKTGSYGYTF. CDR3 DNA: TGTGCCAGCAGTGAGTATAAGACAGGGAGCTATGGCTACACCTTC.

The rearrangement uses TRBV29-1 and TRBJ2-1; TRBD2 aligns across 7 bases. Germline-derived CDR1 and CDR2 are SQVTM and ANQGSEA. This CDR3 region has 14 residues. The CDR3, as DNA: TGCAGTGCTCCCCGGGAGGACATATACAATGAGCAGTTCTTC. Protein sequence: CSAPREDIYNEQFF.

The chain joins TRBV5-4 to TRBJ2-7; TRBD1 aligns across 7 bases. Looked up from germline, CDR1 is SGHNT and CDR2 is YYREEE (reference sequence). Trimming took 1 base from V and 3 from J; bases not matched to a gene: 7. CDR3 length: 15 amino acids. CDR3 residues: CASSLPGQSLYEQYF. CDR3 coding DNA: TGTGCCAGCAGCTTGCCGGGACAGAGCCTCTACGAGCAGTACTTC.

This sequence joins TRBV11-2 and TRBJ1-2, with D perhaps matching TRBD1 (6 bases). V was trimmed by 5 bases and J by 4 bases, leaving 20 bases between them. CDR1 is SGHAT, CDR2 FQNNGV, per germline. This CDR3 contains 16 residues. This chain's CDR3 is CASSRTGGGSFYGYTF. In DNA, the CDR3 is TGTGCCAGCAGCCGAACCGGGGGGGGCTCGTTCTATGGCTACACCTTC.

The chain has TRBV28 and TRBJ1-5; TRBD1 agrees at 7 bases. From germline, CDR1 is MDHEN and CDR2 SYDVKM. CDR3 length: 14 residues. Trimming at V came to 2 bases and at J to 7 bases, leaving 5 bases not matched to a gene. The chain's CDR3 is CASSLTGVLQPQHF. DNA of the CDR3: TGTGCCAGCAGTTTAACAGGGGTCTTGCAGCCCCAGCATTTT.

The V and J genes are TRBV30 and TRBJ1-2, with TRBD1 as a possible D gene (6 bases). Per the germline V gene, CDR1 is GTSNPN and CDR2 is SVGIG (reference sequence). This CDR3 has 14 residues. The ends were cut back, 0 bases at V and 6 bases at J, with 14 bases in the middle. The CDR3 coding sequence is TGTGCCTGGAGTGTTCCAGGGGTATCAGATGGCTACACCTTC. It is translated as CAWSVPGVSDGYTF.

The chain recombines TRBV6-6 with TRBJ1-6; TRBD1 matches at 9 bases. The ends lost 7 bases at V and 11 bases at J; junction bases unmatched: 12. The CDR3 is 15 amino acids. The germline V gene has CDR1 MNHNY and CDR2 SVGAGI (reference sequence). The chain's CDR3 is CASTQDRGKRAPLHF. CDR3 DNA sequence: TGTGCCAGCACCCAAGACAGGGGGAAAAGGGCACCCCTCCACTTT.

This clone was seen a few times. The rearrangement joins TRBV9 to TRBJ2-2; D call uncertain. Deletions cut 6 bases from V and 4 bases from J, with 13 bases between. The CDR3 is 14 residues long. Germline-derived CDR1 and CDR2 are SGDLS and YYNGEE. The CDR3 bases are TGTGCCAGCACAAAAGGGCCTATCACCGGGGAGCTGTTTTTT. Encoded protein: CASTKGPITGELFF.

This sequence joins TRBV20-1 and TRBJ1-4; D uncertain. V was shortened by 3 bases and J by 3 bases, with 11 bases between the two germline ends. The CDR3 runs 14 residues. The V gene's germline CDR1 is DFQATT and CDR2 SNEGSKA (reference sequence). The CDR3, as DNA: TGCAGTGCTAGTCCCGACGGGGCTAATGAAAAACTGTTTTTT. Its translation is CSASPDGANEKLFF.

This chain links TRBV12-3 or TRBV12-4 with TRBJ1-2, with unresolved D. CDR3 length equals 12 residues. The germline V and J ends were trimmed by 5 bases and 8 bases, with 12 bases remaining between them. CDR3 nucleotides: TGTGCCAGCAGTACACAGCGCGGGGGCTACACCTTC. Amino acids: CASSTQRGGYTF.